A single sample gave rise to the 12 T cell receptor beta chains below, sequenced in a study of cytomegalovirus exposure and HLA in healthy donors. Produced via immunoSEQ multiplex PCR; TCRdb's table is partial and in-frame only. Among 150,000 to 200,000 clones listed, roughly 80% were seen once. The sequencing sample was made of PBMCs. Receptors originate from a man aged 25 to 40 in good health and CMV-seropositive.

The gene calls are TRBV27 and TRBJ2-1; TRBD1 aligns across 10 bases. Germline-derived CDR1 and CDR2 are MNHEY and SMNVEV (reference sequence). This CDR3 is 15 amino acids long. J was trimmed by 4 bases and V by 3 bases; bases with no gene match: 3. The CDR3 DNA follows: TGTGCCAGCAGTTTGACAGGGGGCGTTTACAATGAGCAGTTCTTC. It specifies CASSLTGGVYNEQFF.

This chain uses TRBV4-3 with TRBJ2-3; D perhaps matches TRBD2 (5 bases). There are 15 residues in the CDR3. CDR1 and CDR2 from the germline V gene are LGHNA and YSLEER. V gave up 0 bases and J gave up 2 bases, with 9 bases separating them. The DNA for the CDR3 is TGCGCCAGCAGCCAAGATGGCGGGTCCACAGATACGCAGTATTTT. Amino acid sequence: CASSQDGGSTDTQYF.

Here the CDR3 reads CASSPAEGSTDTQYF. The DNA for the CDR3 is TGTGCCAGCAGCCCAGCTGAGGGAAGCACAGATACGCAGTATTTT. J is TRBJ2-3 and V is TRBV13; D is possibly TRBD2 (5 bases). The CDR3 spans 15 residues. Germline lookup yields CDR1 PRHDT and CDR2 FYEKMQ (reference sequence). V lost 5 bases and J 0 bases, leaving 12 bases between the germline ends.

For this clone: At one end the junction does not follow the germline gene, possibly because of a read error. This chain joins TRBV4-3 and TRBJ2-1; TRBD1 matches 10 bases. The CDR3 loop spans 15 amino acids. Germline CDR1 reads LGHNA; CDR2 reads YSLEER. The CDR3 nucleotides are TGCGCCAGCAGCGAAGACAGGGGGCTGGGGAATGAGCAGTTCTTC. Its translation: CASSEDRGLGNEQFF.

The chain uses TRBV19 and TRBJ1-1; 8 bases line up with TRBD1. Germline CDR1 and CDR2: LNHDA and SQIVND (reference sequence). The CDR3 sequence is 16 residues long. V lost 3 bases, J lost 4 bases, and 10 bases stayed unmatched. The CDR3 region has the DNA TGTGCCAGTAGTATTAAGACAGGGGAGGCTGGCACTGAAGCTTTCTTT. It is translated as CASSIKTGEAGTEAFF.

This sequence joins TRBV4-3 and TRBJ2-5; TRBD2 matches 9 bases. J lost 7 bases, V lost 1 base, and 13 bases had no gene match. Germline V gene sequence: CDR1 LGHNA, CDR2 YSLEER. The CDR3 spans 17 residues. The CDR3 DNA is TGCGCCAGCAGCCAAGCGCTGGCGGGGGGGCAGGGGGGGACCCAGTACTTC. It translates to CASSQALAGGQGGTQYF.

The rearrangement uses TRBV5-1 and TRBJ2-2, with 8 bases fitting TRBD1. Trimming removed 9 bases from V and 1 base from J; junction bases left unmatched: 5. Germline loops: CDR1 SGHRS, CDR2 YFSETQ. This CDR3 is 14 amino acids long. CDR3 protein: CATRTGMNTGELFF. CDR3 sequence (DNA): TGCGCCACCCGGACAGGGATGAACACCGGGGAGCTGTTTTTT.

The chain couples TRBV18 to TRBJ1-2; no definite D call. Trimming shortened V by 0 bases and J by 6 bases, and 11 bases separated the two germline ends. Germline-derived CDR1 and CDR2 are KGHSH and LQKENI. This CDR3 comprises 14 residues. DNA for the CDR3: TGTGCCAGCTCACCACCGGCGGGGTCGGATGGCTACACCTTC. This gives the protein CASSPPAGSDGYTF. The whole variable domain, filled in from reference TRBV18 and TRBJ1-2, reads NAGVMQNPRHLVRRRGQEARLRCSPMKGHSHVYWYRQLPEEGLKFMVYLQKENIIDESGMPKERFSAEFPKEGPSILRIQQVVRGDSAAYFCASSPPAGSDGYTFGSGTRLTVV.

This clone was picked up a small number of times. The CDR3: CASRGQVWEQYF. CDR3 DNA sequence: TGCGCCAGCAGGGGACAGGTCTGGGAGCAGTACTTC. This sequence joins TRBV5-1 and TRBJ2-7; 8 nucleotides line up with TRBD1. This CDR3 has 12 residues. V dropped 5 bases and J dropped 7; count of bases not matched to a gene: 5. Germline values: CDR1 SGHRS, CDR2 YFSETQ.

This sequence joins TRBV10-1 and TRBJ2-1; possible D gene TRBD2, 7 bases. Germline assignment: CDR1 WNHNN and CDR2 SYGVQD (reference sequence). The V end was cut by 0 bases, the J end by 7 bases, with 22 bases between. This CDR3 is 18 amino acids long. The CDR3 nucleotides read TGCGCCAGCAGTGAGTCCCCTCCATCGGGGGGCTTGGGTAATGAGCAGTTCTTC. It yields the protein CASSESPPSGGLGNEQFF.

The chain carries TRBV19 and TRBJ2-3; D not resolved. V dropped 4 bases and J dropped 6 bases, with 11 bases sitting between them. This CDR3 has 13 residues. Germline CDR1 LNHDA, CDR2 SQIVND (reference sequence). DNA for the CDR3: TGTGCCAGTAGTACCCTGGGCAGCGATACGCAGTATTTT. Translated: CASSTLGSDTQYF.

Only one count was recorded for this clone. The V call is TRBV9, the J call TRBJ2-7; 11 bases are shared with TRBD2. The V and J ends lost 3 bases and 2 bases, in that order; junction bases with no gene match: 7. The CDR3 consists of 16 residues. CDR1 is SGDLS and CDR2 is YYNGEE in the germline V gene. The CDR3 region has the DNA TGTGCCAGCAGCGCCCCGCTAGCGGGGGGAACCTACGAGCAGTACTTC. Amino acids: CASSAPLAGGTYEQYF. Full variable domain (remainder filled in from reference TRBV9 and TRBJ2-7): DSGVTQTPKHLITATGQRVTLRCSPRSGDLSVYWYQQSLDQGLQFLIQYYNGEERAKGNILERFSAQQFPDLHSELNLSSLELGDSALYFCASSAPLAGGTYEQYFGPGTRLTVT.